These 8 T cell receptor beta chains were sequenced from one sample in a study of T cells in localized non-small cell lung cancer. TCRdb keeps only in-frame clones here, not all; method: immunoSEQ multiplex PCR. This sample has about 2,500 clones, with roughly 21% found just once. The source was lung tumor tissue, collected before any cancer treatment. These receptors were collected from a male donor older than 55 with stage III squamous cell lung carcinoma.

V gene TRBV5-1 combines with J gene TRBJ2-1, with D perhaps matching TRBD2 (6 bases). V lost 1 base and J 0 bases, leaving 11 bases between the germline ends. CDR1 and CDR2 (germline): SGHRS, YFSETQ. The CDR3 is 16 amino acids. CDR3: CASSLTRGRSYNEQFF. The CDR3 nucleotides are TGCGCCAGCAGCTTGACGCGGGGACGCTCCTACAATGAGCAGTTCTTC.

This clone was counted between two and nine times. V and J are TRBV11-3 and TRBJ1-2; weak D call: TRBD1 (5 bases). The CDR3 length is 14 residues. The germline gives CDR1 SGHNT, CDR2 YENEEA. Trimming pared 5 bases from V and 4 bases from J, leaving 14 bases between. The CDR3 loop is CASSRGTDLYGYTF. DNA for the CDR3: TGTGCCAGCAGCCGAGGGACGGATCTCTATGGCTACACCTTC.

This CDR3 reads CASSLGLAGAQETQYF. In DNA, the CDR3 is TGTGCCAGCAGTTTAGGACTAGCGGGGGCACAAGAGACCCAGTACTTC. This sequence joins TRBV6-8 and TRBJ2-5; the match to TRBD2 covers 13 bases. The ends lost 4 bases at V and 2 bases at J; junction bases unmatched: 4. The CDR3 extends over 16 amino acids. Germline loops: CDR1 MNHGY, CDR2 SAAAGT.

By sample share, this clone is medium-sized (0.01 to 0.1%). This chain joins TRBV9 and TRBJ2-7; TRBD1 or TRBD2 may be the D gene (5 bases each). Germline V gene lookup returns CDR1 SGDLS and CDR2 YYNGEE. The CDR3 is 16 residues long. Trimming cost V 3 bases and J 2 bases, with 18 bases left between them. The CDR3 here is CASSEAGRGHPYEQYF. The CDR3, as DNA: TGTGCCAGCAGCGAGGCAGGGAGAGGGCACCCCTACGAGCAGTACTTC.

The rearrangement uses TRBV11-3 and TRBJ2-5; 9 bases align to TRBD1. In germline, CDR1 is SGHNT, CDR2 YENEEA. Unmatched junction bases numbered 10, after V lost 3 bases and J lost 5 bases. The CDR3 consists of 16 residues. Written as DNA, the CDR3 is TGTGCCAGCAGCTTGCTGGGACAGGGAACGGACGAGACCCAGTACTTC. Translating gives CASSLLGQGTDETQYF.

Judged by abundance, this clone is medium-sized. As DNA, the CDR3 is TGTGCCAGCAGCCCTAGCAGTAGCACAGATACGCAGTATTTT. Protein: CASSPSSSTDTQYF. V is TRBV11-3 and J is TRBJ2-3; a possible D gene is TRBD2 (5 bases). In germline, CDR1 is SGHNT, CDR2 YENEEA. The CDR3 spans 14 residues. V lost 5 bases, J lost 0 bases, and 9 bases lay in between.

This clone is deemed medium-sized. This chain joins TRBV11-3 and TRBJ2-5, with 15 bases matching TRBD2. CDR3 length: 18 residues. J lost 5 bases, V lost 6 bases, and 13 bases had no gene match. In germline, CDR1 is SGHNT, CDR2 YENEEA. CDR3 coding DNA: TGTGCCAGCAGTCCTGGACTAGCGGGGGGGCCTTCGGAGGAGACCCAGTACTTC. Its protein product is CASSPGLAGGPSEETQYF.

V and J are TRBV19 and TRBJ2-3; tentative D call: TRBD1 (5 bases). The CDR3 extends over 11 amino acids. V gave up 6 bases and J gave up 5 bases, with 6 bases separating them. Germline loops: CDR1 LNHDA, CDR2 SQIVND (reference sequence). CDR3 region: CASRTGDTQYF. The CDR3 DNA reads TGTGCCAGTAGAACAGGAGATACGCAGTATTTT. Based on the CDR3 plus reference TRBV19 and TRBJ2-3, the full variable domain is DGGITQSPKYLFRKEGQNVTLSCEQNLNHDAMYWYRQDPGQGLRLIYYSQIVNDFQKGDIAEGYSVSREKKESFPLTVTSAQKNPTAFYLCASRTGDTQYFGPGTRLTVL.